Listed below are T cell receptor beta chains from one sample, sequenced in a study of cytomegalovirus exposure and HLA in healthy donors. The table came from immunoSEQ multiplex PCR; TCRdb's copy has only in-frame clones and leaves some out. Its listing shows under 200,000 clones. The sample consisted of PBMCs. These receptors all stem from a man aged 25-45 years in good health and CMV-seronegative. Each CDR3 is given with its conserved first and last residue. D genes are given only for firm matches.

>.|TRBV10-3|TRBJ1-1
CAISRQLNTEAFF
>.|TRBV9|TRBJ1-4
CASSVGSTWGEKLFF
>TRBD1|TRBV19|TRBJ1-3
CATRGQGNSFAGNTIYF
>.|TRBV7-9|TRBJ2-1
CASARGGYSYNEQFF
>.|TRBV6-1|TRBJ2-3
CASSEISTDTQYF
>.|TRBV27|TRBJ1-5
CASSLFSGNQPQHF
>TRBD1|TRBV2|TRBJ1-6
CASSDRARGNSPLHF
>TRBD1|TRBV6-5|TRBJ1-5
CASSRDRGSNQPQHF
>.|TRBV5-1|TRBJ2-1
CASSELPSSYNEQFF
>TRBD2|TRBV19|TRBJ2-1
CASSITLREVSYNEQFF
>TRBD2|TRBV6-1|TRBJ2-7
CASRDGTSLSYEQYF
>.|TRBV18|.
CASSPGQISYEQYF
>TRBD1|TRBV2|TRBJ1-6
CASSEQGGNNSPLHF
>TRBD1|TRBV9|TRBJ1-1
CASSVAGQGFTEAFF
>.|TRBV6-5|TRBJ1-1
CASSQERRTEAFF
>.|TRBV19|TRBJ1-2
CASSITGRDNGYTF
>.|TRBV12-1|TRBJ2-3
CASSFRYRGADTQYF
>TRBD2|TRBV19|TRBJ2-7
CASSLSGTSGTYEQYF
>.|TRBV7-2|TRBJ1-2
CASSVSEGAYGYTF
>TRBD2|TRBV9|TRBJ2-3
CASSVVSGLGVGDTQYF
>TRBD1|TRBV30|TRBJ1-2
CAWSGTGRAYGYTF
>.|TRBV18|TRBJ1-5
CASSPAGGNQPQHF
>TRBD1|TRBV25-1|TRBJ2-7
CASSEGTGQYEQYF
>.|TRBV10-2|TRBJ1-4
CASSESRATNEKLFF
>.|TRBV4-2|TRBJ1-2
CASSQGLGANYGYTF
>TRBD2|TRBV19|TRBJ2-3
CASAGPLGGRVRTSGRRWTDTQYF
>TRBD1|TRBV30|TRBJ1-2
CAWDRGIFAF